This entry lists 2 T cell receptor beta chains sequenced from one sample in a study of blood T cell repertoires in COVID-19. Only in-frame clones appear in the TCRdb table, and some are missing; sequencing was by immunoSEQ multiplex PCR. The sample lists fewer than 150,000 clones, more than 80% occurring once. The sequenced sample consisted of peripheral blood. These receptors came from a woman aged 80 or over in a cohort sampled during active or convalescent COVID-19.

The chain is built from TRBV28 and TRBJ2-1; a possible D gene is TRBD2 (6 bases). The CDR3 runs 13 residues. V lost 7 bases, J lost 5 bases, and 12 bases lay in between. Germline CDR1 reads MDHEN; CDR2 reads SYDVKM. The CDR3 sequence: CASTLAGHNEQFF. CDR3 nucleotides: TGTGCCAGCACCCTTGCGGGGCACAATGAGCAGTTCTTC. Complete variable domain (other parts from reference TRBV28 and TRBJ2-1): DVKVTQSSRYLVKRTGEKVFLECVQDMDHENMFWYRQDPGLGLRLIYFSYDVKMKEKGDIPEGYSVSREKKERFSLILESASTNQTSMYLCASTLAGHNEQFFGPGTRLTVL.

This clone was recorded only once. V and J are TRBV19 and TRBJ1-6; D ambiguous. The CDR3 runs 14 residues. Germline assignment: CDR1 LNHDA and CDR2 SQIVND (reference sequence). Trimming took off 0 bases at V and 10 bases at J, with 10 bases between the two ends. The chain's CDR3 is CASSIDRTRSPLHF. The CDR3 bases are TGTGCCAGTAGTATAGACAGGACTCGGTCACCCCTCCACTTT.